The 23 T cell receptor beta chains below were found in one sample sequenced in a study of cytomegalovirus exposure and HLA in healthy donors. With 60 Vbeta and 13 Jbeta primers, the PCR was carried out. The protocol was immunoSEQ multiplex PCR, while the TCRdb copy is restricted to in-frame clones and leaves out a portion. The table lists around 99,000 clones, more than 70% of them singletons. Sequencing used PBMCs. The receptor set was obtained from a man between 18 and 29 years old in good health and CMV-seronegative.

Remarks on this clone: Additional DNA sequences in this sample encode the identical CDR3. The chain recombines TRBV6-1 with TRBJ2-7; D is possibly TRBD2 (6 bases). V dropped 4 bases and J dropped 2 bases, with 12 bases sitting between them. The CDR3 sequence is 14 residues long. The germline V gene has CDR1 MNHNS and CDR2 SASEGT. Written as DNA, the CDR3 is TGTGCCAGCAGTGTCAGCGGGTCACCCTACGAGCAGTACTTC. Protein product: CASSVSGSPYEQYF.

The chain combines TRBV7-2 with TRBJ1-3; D is uncertain. The CDR3 is 13 residues long. Germline loops: CDR1 SGHTA, CDR2 FQGNSA. Trimming left V 4 bases short and J 0 bases short, with 4 bases between. The CDR3: CASSSFSGNTIYF. The CDR3 DNA sequence: TGTGCCAGCAGCTCCTTCTCTGGAAACACCATATATTTT.

This clone was counted only a few times. CDR3 in amino acids: CASSVMDSFRGYTF. The CDR3 region has the DNA TGTGCCAGCAGCGTAATGGACAGTTTTCGAGGCTACACCTTC. J is TRBJ1-2 and V is TRBV5-5, with TRBD1 as a possible D gene (6 bases). CDR1 is SGHKS and CDR2 is YYEKEE in the germline V gene (reference sequence). This CDR3 region has 14 residues. Deletions cut 4 bases from V and 8 bases from J, with 18 bases between.

V is TRBV7-2 and J is TRBJ2-7, with TRBD2 as a possible D gene (6 bases). Per germline, CDR1 SGHTA and CDR2 FQGNSA. V was trimmed by 1 base and J by 4 bases, leaving 14 bases between them. This CDR3 has 15 amino acids. The CDR3 spells CASSLGGGSGYEQYF. DNA of the CDR3: TGTGCCAGCAGCTTAGGAGGTGGTAGCGGTTACGAGCAGTACTTC.

This clone was seen a single time. This chain joins TRBV19 and TRBJ1-6; 7 nucleotides agree with TRBD1. Losses at the gene ends were 3 bases for V and 7 bases for J; bases not matched to a gene: 15. Germline loops: CDR1 LNHDA, CDR2 SQIVND (reference sequence). The CDR3 totals 18 residues. The CDR3 reads CASSISGAGGGKNSPLHF. The CDR3 DNA sequence: TGTGCCAGTAGTATTTCGGGGGCAGGGGGAGGAAAGAATTCACCCCTCCACTTT.

The gene calls are TRBV9 and TRBJ2-5; tentatively, D is TRBD2 (7 bases). CDR3 length: 19 amino acids. Trimming cost V 0 bases and J 7 bases, with 28 bases left between them. Germline V gives CDR1 SGDLS, CDR2 YYNGEE. The CDR3 DNA reads as TGTGCCAGCAGCGTAGATGGCGGGGGCTGGCGGGGGAGCCAGGGGACCCAGTACTTC. This translates into CASSVDGGGWRGSQGTQYF.

The CDR3 protein is CASSRGRTDTQYF. The CDR3 DNA is TGTGCCAGCAGCCGAGGGAGGACAGATACGCAGTATTTT. The chain couples TRBV7-7 to TRBJ2-3; perhaps TRBD2 as D (6 bases). V shed 5 bases and J shed 3 bases, with 9 bases lying between them. This CDR3 is 13 amino acids long. Germline assignment: CDR1 SSHAT and CDR2 FNYEAQ (reference sequence). The whole variable domain, remainder taken from reference TRBV7-7 and TRBJ2-3, is GAGVSQSPRYKVTKRGQDVTLRCDPISSHATLYWYQQALGQGPEFLTYFNYEAQPDKSGLPSDRFSAERPEGSISTLTIQRTEQRDSAMYRCASSRGRTDTQYFGPGTRLTVL.

The V call is TRBV4-1, the J call TRBJ1-1; 10 positions match TRBD1. Germline trimming cut 4 bases from V and 0 bases from J; bases unmatched to any gene: 11. Germline lookup yields CDR1 MGHRA and CDR2 YSYEKL. The CDR3 has 18 amino acids. The CDR3 loop is CASSPTLGTGVLNTEAFF. CDR3 coding DNA: TGCGCCAGCAGCCCAACCTTAGGGACAGGGGTCCTGAACACTGAAGCTTTCTTT.

The CDR3 spells CASSLAGLFTGELFF. CDR3 nucleotides: TGTGCCAGCAGCTTAGCGGGGCTTTTCACCGGGGAGCTGTTTTTT. The chain links TRBV7-2 to TRBJ2-2, with a possible D match to TRBD1 (5 bases). Germline lookup yields CDR1 SGHTA and CDR2 FQGNSA. The ends were cut back, 0 bases at V and 4 bases at J, with 9 bases in the middle. The CDR3 runs 15 residues. The full variable domain, its missing parts supplied by reference TRBV7-2 and TRBJ2-2, is GAGVSQSPSNKVTEKGKDVELRCDPISGHTALYWYRQSLGQGLEFLIYFQGNSAPDKSGLPSDRFSAERTGGSVSTLTIQRTQQEDSAVYLCASSLAGLFTGELFFGEGSRLTVL.

Regarding this clone: Compared with germline, one end of the junction differs, possibly owing to a read error. V gene TRBV14 combines with J gene TRBJ2-7, with a tentative D call TRBD2 (5 bases). Germline loops: CDR1 SGHDN, CDR2 FVKESK. The CDR3 is made up of 13 amino acids. The CDR3 region is CASSKDRGSGQYF. The CDR3 bases are TGTGCCAGCAGCAAAGATCGCGGCAGCGGGCAGTACTTC.

The chain combines TRBV9 with TRBJ1-2, with D possibly matching TRBD1 (5 bases). The CDR3 contains 16 residues. Germline V gene lookup returns CDR1 SGDLS and CDR2 YYNGEE. V gave up 3 bases and J gave up 5 bases, with 20 bases separating them. The CDR3 loop reads CASSGDQQAEEYGYTF. For the CDR3, the DNA is TGTGCCAGCAGCGGCGATCAACAGGCAGAAGAGTATGGCTACACCTTC.

The chain joins TRBV4-1 to TRBJ1-6, with TRBD1 matching over 7 bases. This CDR3 has 18 amino acids. V lost 4 bases, J lost 9 bases, and 18 bases stayed unmatched. Germline lookup yields CDR1 MGHRA and CDR2 YSYEKL. Here the CDR3 reads CASSRQPKIGQVPSPLHF. CDR3 coding DNA: TGCGCCAGCAGCCGCCAACCAAAAATCGGACAGGTCCCTTCACCCCTCCACTTT.

V gene TRBV12-5 combines with J gene TRBJ2-7; 9 positions agree with TRBD1. This CDR3 is built from 14 residues. The V gene end was trimmed by 4 bases and the J gene end by 7 bases; junction bases not matched to a gene: 8. Germline CDR1 reads LGHNT; CDR2 reads FRNRAP. The CDR3 loop is CASGSRDRAMEQYF. CDR3 in DNA: TGTGCTAGTGGTTCCCGGGACAGGGCAATGGAGCAGTACTTC. Full variable domain (remainder filled in from reference TRBV12-5 and TRBJ2-7): DARVTQTPRHKVTEMGQEVTMRCQPILGHNTVFWYRQTMMQGLELLAYFRNRAPLDDSGMPKDRFSAEMPDATLATLKIQPSEPRDSAVYFCASGSRDRAMEQYFGPGTRLTVT.

The chain links TRBV27 to TRBJ2-1; possibly TRBD1 for D (7 bases). The CDR3 length is 15 residues. Trimming cost V 5 bases and J 7 bases, with 18 bases left between them. The germline gives CDR1 MNHEY, CDR2 SMNVEV (reference sequence). Written as DNA, the CDR3 is TGTGCCAGCAGTCACCAGGGGGGCAGGGTTAATGAGCAGTTCTTC. It is translated as CASSHQGGRVNEQFF.

The chain carries TRBV5-1 and TRBJ1-1; TRBD1 matches at 7 bases. There are 16 residues in the CDR3. Unmatched junction bases numbered 7, after V lost 1 base and J lost 1 base. CDR1 is SGHRS and CDR2 is YFSETQ in the germline V gene. The CDR3 reads CASSLSGQFSNTEAFF. CDR3 coding DNA: TGCGCCAGCAGCTTGTCGGGACAGTTTTCGAACACTGAAGCTTTCTTT.

The J gene is TRBJ2-5, the V gene TRBV7-2; the match to TRBD2 covers 8 bases. V lost 2 bases to trimming and J lost 5 bases; unmatched junction nucleotides: 7. The CDR3 sequence is 15 residues long. In germline, CDR1 is SGHTA, CDR2 FQGNSA. The CDR3 DNA is TGTGCCAGCAGCTTAATAACGGGGGGGCCGGAGACCCAGTACTTC. Its protein is CASSLITGGPETQYF.

This clone was detected only once. The CDR3 coding sequence is TGTGCCAGCAGCGTAGGTCTGGGCAGTTCGAATGAAAAACTGTTTTTT. Its translation: CASSVGLGSSNEKLFF. V gene TRBV9 combines with J gene TRBJ1-4; no firm D call. Germline CDR1 is SGDLS and CDR2 is YYNGEE. Trimming stripped 0 bases from V and 5 bases from J, with 14 bases between. This CDR3 is 16 amino acids long.

The chain recombines TRBV5-6 with TRBJ2-3, with D perhaps matching TRBD2 (6 bases). Between the trimmed V and J ends, which lost 1 base and 1 base, there was a span of 16 bases. Germline lookup yields CDR1 SGHDT and CDR2 YYEEEE. CDR3 length: 17 amino acids. The CDR3 region is CASSLTKTRTRTDTQYF. The CDR3 DNA follows: TGTGCCAGCAGCTTGACGAAGACTAGGACCCGCACAGATACGCAGTATTTT.

This clone was counted between two and nine times. The chain couples TRBV18 to TRBJ1-4; 7 nucleotides match TRBD1. This CDR3 has 15 amino acids. Germline CDR1 reads KGHSH; CDR2 reads LQKENI. The V gene end was trimmed by 1 base and the J gene end by 8 bases; junction bases not matched to a gene: 7. The CDR3 protein is CASSPQGAVGEKLFF. The CDR3 DNA sequence: TGTGCCAGCTCACCACAGGGGGCTGTGGGAGAAAAACTGTTTTTT.

The J gene is TRBJ2-3, the V gene TRBV4-1; a weak D match, TRBD2 (7 bases). The CDR3 spans 15 residues. Germline V lookup: CDR1 MGHRA, CDR2 YSYEKL. The germline V and J ends were trimmed by 4 bases and 5 bases, with 16 bases remaining between them. The CDR3 DNA reads TGCGCCAGCAGCCCCCTTGGGGGGGCGGGAGATACGCAGTATTTT. Protein: CASSPLGGAGDTQYF.

The rearrangement links TRBV10-3 to TRBJ1-1; no clear D. CDR3 length: 14 residues. Per germline, CDR1 ENHRY and CDR2 SYGVKD. V shed 7 bases and J shed 1 base, with 13 bases lying between them. As DNA, the CDR3 is TGTGCCATCACCACATCCAACAAGAACACTGAAGCTTTCTTT. Translated: CAITTSNKNTEAFF.

The CDR3, as DNA: TGTGCCAGCATCACTTTGGGCAGACAAGAGACCCAGTACTTC. Translation: CASITLGRQETQYF. The rearrangement joins TRBV2 to TRBJ2-5; D is ambiguous. The CDR3 extends over 14 amino acids. Germline lookup yields CDR1 SNHLY and CDR2 FYNNEI. V was clipped by 7 bases and J by 2 bases, with 14 bases between them.

This rearrangement joins TRBV6-5 to TRBJ2-5; D might be TRBD2 (6 bases). The CDR3 runs 16 residues. Trimming cost V 2 bases and J 5 bases, with 18 bases left between them. Germline CDR1 reads MNHEY; CDR2 reads SVGAGI. The CDR3 reads CASSYVSGEGGETQYF. The CDR3, as DNA: TGTGCCAGCAGTTACGTGTCAGGAGAAGGAGGGGAGACCCAGTACTTC.